The present T cell receptor beta chain was sequenced within a study of tumor-infiltrating lymphocytes in oesophageal squamous cell carcinoma. The CDR3 has 16 amino acids. The germline V gene encodes CDR1 SGHTA and CDR2 FQGTGA. Via MiXCR, TCRdb re-called the PCR reads, giving one row per CDR3 protein. In the table there are 20,000 or so distinct CDR3 sequences, around 40% of which are singletons. The genes are TRBV7-3 and TRBJ2-7; TRBD2 might be the D (7 bases). Matching the DNA end better, TRBJ2-1 makes the J call doubtful. Sequencing was done on a sample of esophageal tumor tissue. The clonotype originates from a male donor with esophageal squamous cell carcinoma. The CDR3 here is CASSPMGGGTYNEQFF. The CDR3 nucleotides are TGTGCCAGCAGCCCAATGGGAGGGGGTACCTACAATGAGCAGTTCTTC.